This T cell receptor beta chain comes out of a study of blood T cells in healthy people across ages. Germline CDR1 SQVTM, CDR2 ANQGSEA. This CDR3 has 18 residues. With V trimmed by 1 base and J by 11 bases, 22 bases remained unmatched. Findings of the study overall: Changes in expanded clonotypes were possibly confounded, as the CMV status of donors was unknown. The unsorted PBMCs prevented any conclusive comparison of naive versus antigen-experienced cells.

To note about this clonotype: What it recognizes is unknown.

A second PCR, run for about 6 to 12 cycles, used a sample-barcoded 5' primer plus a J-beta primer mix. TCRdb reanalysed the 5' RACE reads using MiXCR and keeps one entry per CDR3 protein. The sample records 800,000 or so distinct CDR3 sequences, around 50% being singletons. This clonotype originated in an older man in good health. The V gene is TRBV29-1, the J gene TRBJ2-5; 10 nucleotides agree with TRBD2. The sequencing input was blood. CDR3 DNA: TGCAGCGTTGAAGGAGGGGCTAGCGGGAGAAGCTCCTACAATGAGCAGTACTTC. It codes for CSVEGGASGRSSYNEQYF.